A selection of T cell receptor beta chains follows, all from one sample in a study of CD8 T cells in Susac syndrome. MiXCR, run by TCRdb on the immunoSEQ multiplex PCR reads, gives a single entry per CDR3 protein. Of approximately 190,000 distinct CDR3 sequences in the sample, approximately 96% were seen once. Sequenced input: CD4+ T cells from PBMCs. Every receptor here comes from a human donor with Susac syndrome. The CDR3 runs from the conserved cysteine through the conserved F or W. A D gene is named only where the DNA matches it firmly. Some rows have no size entry. The others give once, few or many, or a class for an expanded clone.

clone size: NA
D gene: NA
J gene: TRBJ1-2
V gene: TRBV9
CDR3 length: 14
CDR3 DNA: TGTGCCAGCAGTTTACAGGGCACAGGCTATGGCTACACCTTC
CDR3 protein: CASSLQGTGYGYTF

clone size: NA
D gene: NA
J gene: TRBJ2-4
V gene: TRBV2
CDR3 length: 15
CDR3 DNA: TGTGCCAGCAGTGCACGGTTACTAGCCAAAAACATTCAGTACTTC
CDR3 protein: CASSARLLAKNIQYF

clone size: NA
D gene: TRBD2
J gene: TRBJ2-3
V gene: TRBV29-1
CDR3 length: 17
CDR3 DNA: TGCAGCGTTGAAGATCTAGGACTAGCGGGTACCCGAGATACGCAGTATTTT
CDR3 protein: CSVEDLGLAGTRDTQYF

clone size: NA
D gene: NA
J gene: TRBJ1-3
V gene: TRBV6-5
CDR3 length: 15
CDR3 DNA: TGTGCCAGCAGTTACTTCGGAAGCTCTGGAAACACCATATATTTT
CDR3 protein: CASSYFGSSGNTIYF

clone size: NA
D gene: NA
J gene: TRBJ2-3
V gene: TRBV15
CDR3 length: 15
CDR3 DNA: TGTGCCACCAGCAGAGATTTGCAGAGCACAGATACGCAGTATTTT
CDR3 protein: CATSRDLQSTDTQYF

clone size: NA
D gene: TRBD2
J gene: TRBJ2-3
V gene: TRBV25-1
CDR3 length: 16
CDR3 DNA: TGTGCCAGCAGTGAACTTAGCGGGTGGTACACAGATACGCAGTATTTT
CDR3 protein: CASSELSGWYTDTQYF

clone size: NA
D gene: TRBD2
J gene: TRBJ2-5
V gene: TRBV12-3/TRBV12-4
CDR3 length: 14
CDR3 DNA: TGTGCCAGCAGTTTAGGGGGGGGACGAGAGACCCAGTACTTC
CDR3 protein: CASSLGGGRETQYF

clone size: NA
D gene: NA
J gene: TRBJ1-4
V gene: TRBV20-1
CDR3 length: 14
CDR3 DNA: TGCAGTGCTACTACAGGTTTTCCTAATGAAAAACTGTTTTTT
CDR3 protein: CSATTGFPNEKLFF

clone size: NA
D gene: TRBD1
J gene: TRBJ1-1
V gene: TRBV7-9
CDR3 length: 14
CDR3 DNA: TGTGCCAGCAGTCAACAGGGGGCAAACACTGAAGCTTTCTTT
CDR3 protein: CASSQQGANTEAFF

clone size: NA
D gene: NA
J gene: TRBJ2-2
V gene: TRBV7-9
CDR3 length: 14
CDR3 DNA: TGTGCCAGCAGCTTAGGACAGAACACCGGGGAGCTGTTTTTT
CDR3 protein: CASSLGQNTGELFF

clone size: NA
D gene: NA
J gene: TRBJ2-5
V gene: TRBV3-1
CDR3 length: 13
CDR3 DNA: TGTGCCAGCAGGAACGGGGGCCAAGAGACCCAGTACTTC
CDR3 protein: CASRNGGQETQYF

clone size: NA
D gene: TRBD1
J gene: TRBJ1-6
V gene: TRBV4-3
CDR3 length: 16
CDR3 DNA: TGCGCCAGCAGCCAAGTCGGGACAGGGAACAATTCACCCCTCCACTTT
CDR3 protein: CASSQVGTGNNSPLHF

clone size: NA
D gene: NA
J gene: TRBJ1-2
V gene: TRBV6-2/TRBV6-3
CDR3 length: 16
CDR3 DNA: TGTGCCAGCGGGGGACTGCTCCTCCTCACTAACTATGGCTACACCTTC
CDR3 protein: CASGGLLLLTNYGYTF

clone size: NA
D gene: NA
J gene: TRBJ1-5
V gene: TRBV5-1
CDR3 length: 15
CDR3 DNA: TGCGCCAGCAGCTTTGACGGGACTCCGGATCAGCCCCAGCATTTT
CDR3 protein: CASSFDGTPDQPQHF

clone size: NA
D gene: NA
J gene: TRBJ1-1
V gene: TRBV29-1
CDR3 length: 14
CDR3 DNA: TGCAGCGTTGGGGGACGACAATCCAACACTGAAGCTTTCTTT
CDR3 protein: CSVGGRQSNTEAFF

clone size: NA
D gene: TRBD1
J gene: TRBJ2-7
V gene: TRBV2
CDR3 length: 14
CDR3 DNA: TGTGCCAGCAGGGCCGGGACAGGGAGCTACGAGCAGTACTTC
CDR3 protein: CASRAGTGSYEQYF

clone size: NA
D gene: TRBD1
J gene: TRBJ2-5
V gene: TRBV11-2
CDR3 length: 19
CDR3 DNA: TGTGCCAGCACGGGACCCCGGGGACAGGGGGCGCGGATTGGAGAGACCCAGTACTTC
CDR3 protein: CASTGPRGQGARIGETQYF

clone size: NA
D gene: NA
J gene: TRBJ1-1
V gene: TRBV5-1
CDR3 length: 14
CDR3 DNA: TGCGCCAGCAGCTTGATACAGGGGAACACTGAAGCTTTCTTT
CDR3 protein: CASSLIQGNTEAFF

clone size: NA
D gene: NA
J gene: TRBJ2-1
V gene: TRBV25-1
CDR3 length: 14
CDR3 DNA: TGTGCCAGCAGTGAATATAGCTCCTACAATGAGCAGTTCTTC
CDR3 protein: CASSEYSSYNEQFF

clone size: NA
D gene: NA
J gene: TRBJ1-5
V gene: TRBV3-1
CDR3 length: 15
CDR3 DNA: TGTGCCAGCAGCCAAGATAGGAGGGGAGGGGAGCCCCAGCATTTT
CDR3 protein: CASSQDRRGGEPQHF

clone size: NA
D gene: NA
J gene: TRBJ2-5
V gene: TRBV29-1
CDR3 length: 12
CDR3 DNA: TGCAGCGTGGACCGTACAGAAGAGACCCAGTACTTC
CDR3 protein: CSVDRTEETQYF

clone size: NA
D gene: TRBD1
J gene: TRBJ2-6
V gene: TRBV28
CDR3 length: 16
CDR3 DNA: TGTGCCAGCCTTCAACAGGGGGCTGCTGGGGCCAACGTCCTGACTTTC
CDR3 protein: CASLQQGAAGANVLTF

clone size: NA
D gene: NA
J gene: TRBJ2-3
V gene: TRBV12-3/TRBV12-4
CDR3 length: 14
CDR3 DNA: TGTGCCAGCAGTTCCCGGACTTTAGGGGGTACGCAGTATTTT
CDR3 protein: CASSSRTLGGTQYF

clone size: NA
D gene: TRBD2
J gene: TRBJ2-7
V gene: TRBV6-2/TRBV6-3
CDR3 length: 15
CDR3 DNA: TGTGCCAGCAGACCAGGACTAGCGTCGTCGGCCGAGCAGTACTTC
CDR3 protein: CASRPGLASSAEQYF

clone size: NA
D gene: TRBD1
J gene: TRBJ2-1
V gene: TRBV18
CDR3 length: 14
CDR3 DNA: TGTGCCAGCTCACCACAACAGGGGGTCAGCGAGCAGTTCTTC
CDR3 protein: CASSPQQGVSEQFF

clone size: NA
D gene: NA
J gene: TRBJ2-5
V gene: TRBV10-2
CDR3 length: 13
CDR3 DNA: TGCGCCAGCGGAGGAAGTTTTCAAGAGACCCAGTACTTC
CDR3 protein: CASGGSFQETQYF

clone size: NA
D gene: NA
J gene: TRBJ1-1
V gene: TRBV4-3
CDR3 length: 15
CDR3 DNA: TGCGCCAGCAGCCAAGAATTGGACAGGAACACTGAAGCTTTCTTT
CDR3 protein: CASSQELDRNTEAFF

clone size: NA
D gene: TRBD1
J gene: TRBJ1-2
V gene: TRBV30
CDR3 length: 14
CDR3 DNA: TGTGCCTGGAAAATTTCGCGACAGGGCTATGGCTACACCTTC
CDR3 protein: CAWKISRQGYGYTF

clone size: NA
D gene: NA
J gene: TRBJ2-1
V gene: TRBV29-1
CDR3 length: 16
CDR3 DNA: TGCAGCGCCGGGGGGGACAGATCCCTCTCCTACAATGAGCAGTTCTTC
CDR3 protein: CSAGGDRSLSYNEQFF

clone size: NA
D gene: TRBD1
J gene: TRBJ1-2
V gene: TRBV3-1
CDR3 length: 15
CDR3 DNA: TGTGCCAGCAGCCATGGAGGACAGGGTGAAGGTAGCTACACCTTC
CDR3 protein: CASSHGGQGEGSYTF

clone size: NA
D gene: NA
J gene: TRBJ1-2
V gene: TRBV6-5
CDR3 length: 14
CDR3 DNA: TGTGCCAGCAGTTATCGGGCAGGGAACTATGGCTACACCTTC
CDR3 protein: CASSYRAGNYGYTF

clone size: NA
D gene: TRBD1
J gene: TRBJ2-2
V gene: TRBV12-3/TRBV12-4
CDR3 length: 14
CDR3 DNA: TGTGCCAGCAAACAGACAGGGGACGCCGGGGAGCTGTTTTTT
CDR3 protein: CASKQTGDAGELFF

clone size: NA
D gene: NA
J gene: TRBJ2-5
V gene: TRBV30
CDR3 length: 13
CDR3 DNA: TGTGCCTGGAGTGTCAGGATTCAAGAGACCCAGTACTTC
CDR3 protein: CAWSVRIQETQYF

clone size: NA
D gene: TRBD1
J gene: TRBJ2-3
V gene: TRBV29-1
CDR3 length: 14
CDR3 DNA: TGCAGCGTTGAATGGGGGACAGGGTCAGATACGCAGTATTTT
CDR3 protein: CSVEWGTGSDTQYF

clone size: NA
D gene: NA
J gene: TRBJ2-7
V gene: TRBV27
CDR3 length: 14
CDR3 DNA: TGTGCCAGCAGTTTATTGGGCAGGATGTCCGAGCAGTACTTC
CDR3 protein: CASSLLGRMSEQYF

clone size: once
D gene: NA
J gene: TRBJ2-6
V gene: TRBV7-3
CDR3 length: 15
CDR3 DNA: TGTGCCAGCAGTAAGCCCCTTGGGGGGGCCAACGTCCTGACTTTC
CDR3 protein: CASSKPLGGANVLTF

clone size: NA
D gene: NA
J gene: TRBJ2-7
V gene: TRBV18
CDR3 length: 15
CDR3 DNA: TGTGCCAGCTCACCAACTTTGGGGCGCTACTACGAGCAGTACTTC
CDR3 protein: CASSPTLGRYYEQYF

clone size: NA
D gene: NA
J gene: TRBJ2-4
V gene: TRBV29-1
CDR3 length: 15
CDR3 DNA: TGCAGCGCATCAGAACGGGAGCTAGCCAAAAACATTCAGTACTTC
CDR3 protein: CSASERELAKNIQYF

clone size: NA
D gene: TRBD1
J gene: TRBJ2-1
V gene: TRBV28
CDR3 length: 15
CDR3 DNA: TGTGCCAGCAGTCTCAGACAGGGTAAGGTCCATGAGCAGTTCTTC
CDR3 protein: CASSLRQGKVHEQFF

clone size: NA
D gene: TRBD1
J gene: TRBJ1-6
V gene: TRBV5-6
CDR3 length: 15
CDR3 DNA: TGTGCCAGCAGTGGAGACAGGGGGCGAAATTCACCCCTCCACTTT
CDR3 protein: CASSGDRGRNSPLHF

clone size: NA
D gene: TRBD2
J gene: TRBJ2-3
V gene: TRBV20-1
CDR3 length: 15
CDR3 DNA: TGCAGTGCTAGCCCCCTAGCGGGGCGTGAGGATACGCAGTATTTT
CDR3 protein: CSASPLAGREDTQYF